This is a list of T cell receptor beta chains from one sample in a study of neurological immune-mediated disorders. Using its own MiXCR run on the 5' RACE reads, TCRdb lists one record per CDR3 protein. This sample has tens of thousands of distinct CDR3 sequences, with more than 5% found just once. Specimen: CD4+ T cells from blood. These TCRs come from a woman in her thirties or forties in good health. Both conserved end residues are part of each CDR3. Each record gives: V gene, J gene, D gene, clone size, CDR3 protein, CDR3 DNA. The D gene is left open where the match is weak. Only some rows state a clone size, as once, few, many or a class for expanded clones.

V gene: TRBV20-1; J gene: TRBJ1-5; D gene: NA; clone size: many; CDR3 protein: CSARPASGQPQHF; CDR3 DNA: TGCAGTGCTAGACCGGCCTCAGGTCAGCCCCAGCATTTT
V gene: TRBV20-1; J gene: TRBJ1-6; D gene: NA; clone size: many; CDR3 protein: CSARVPAGLGNSPLHF; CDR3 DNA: TGCAGTGCTAGAGTACCGGCAGGGCTTGGTAATTCACCCCTCCACTTT
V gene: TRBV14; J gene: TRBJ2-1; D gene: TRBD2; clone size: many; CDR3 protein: CASSQLAGGYNEQFF; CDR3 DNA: TGTGCCAGCAGCCAACTAGCGGGAGGGTACAATGAGCAGTTCTTC
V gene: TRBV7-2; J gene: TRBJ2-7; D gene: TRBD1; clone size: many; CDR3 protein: CASSLALGTGSLYYEQYF; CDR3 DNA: TGTGCCAGCAGCTTAGCGCTCGGGACAGGGTCCCTGTACTACGAGCAGTACTTC
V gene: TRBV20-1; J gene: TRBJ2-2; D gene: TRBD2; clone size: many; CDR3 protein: CSASTSGSGPGELFF; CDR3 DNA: TGCAGTGCTAGTACTAGCGGGAGTGGTCCCGGGGAGCTGTTTTTT
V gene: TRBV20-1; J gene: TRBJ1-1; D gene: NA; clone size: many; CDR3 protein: CSAADRHMNTEAFF; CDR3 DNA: TGCAGTGCAGCTGACAGACACATGAACACTGAAGCTTTCTTT
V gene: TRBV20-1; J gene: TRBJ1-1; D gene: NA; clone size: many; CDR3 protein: CSAIDLAWGNEAFF; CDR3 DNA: TGCAGTGCTATCGATTTGGCGTGGGGCAATGAAGCTTTCTTT
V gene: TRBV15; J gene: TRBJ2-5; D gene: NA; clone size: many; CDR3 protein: CATRDPRYSEETQYF; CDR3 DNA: TGTGCCACCCGCGATCCTAGGTACTCCGAAGAGACCCAGTACTTC
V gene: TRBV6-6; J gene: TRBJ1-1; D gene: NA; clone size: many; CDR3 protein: CASSQQGPRTEAFF; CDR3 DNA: TGTGCCAGCAGTCAACAGGGTCCGCGGACTGAAGCTTTCTTT
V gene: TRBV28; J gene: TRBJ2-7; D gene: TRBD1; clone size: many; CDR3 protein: CASSSGTGHSYEQYF; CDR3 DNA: TGTGCCAGCAGTTCCGGGACAGGACACTCCTACGAGCAGTACTTC
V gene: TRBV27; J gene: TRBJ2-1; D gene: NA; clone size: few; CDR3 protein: CATWTVYNEQFF; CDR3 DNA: TGTGCCACATGGACGGTGTACAATGAGCAGTTCTTC
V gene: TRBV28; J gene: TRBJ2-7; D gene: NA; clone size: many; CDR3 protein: CASSPPPPAPYEQYF; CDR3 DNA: TGTGCCAGCAGTCCCCCCCCGCCCGCGCCCTACGAGCAGTACTTC
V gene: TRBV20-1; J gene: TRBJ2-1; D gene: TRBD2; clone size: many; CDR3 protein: CSAPPGTSKYNEQFF; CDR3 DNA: TGCAGTGCCCCTCCGGGGACTAGCAAATACAATGAGCAGTTCTTC
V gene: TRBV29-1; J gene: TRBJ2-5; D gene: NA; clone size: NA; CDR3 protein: CSVRLPDSQETQYF; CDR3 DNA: TGCAGCGTCCGTCTCCCAGACAGTCAAGAGACCCAGTACTTC
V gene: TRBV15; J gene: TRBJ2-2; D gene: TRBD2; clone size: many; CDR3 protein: CATSRGDSGPNTGELFF; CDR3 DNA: TGTGCCACCAGCAGAGGGGATAGCGGGCCGAACACCGGGGAGCTGTTTTTT
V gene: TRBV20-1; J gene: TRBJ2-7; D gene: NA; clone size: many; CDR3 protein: CSAMVAAGISYEQYF; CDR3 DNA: TGCAGTGCTATGGTAGCGGCGGGTATCTCCTACGAGCAGTACTTC
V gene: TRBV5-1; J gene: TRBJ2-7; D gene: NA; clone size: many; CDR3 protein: CASRTWIDYEQYF; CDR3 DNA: TGCGCCAGCCGGACTTGGATCGACTACGAGCAGTACTTC
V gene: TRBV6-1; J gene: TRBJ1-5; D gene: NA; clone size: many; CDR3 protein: CASRDDRIQPQHF; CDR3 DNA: TGTGCCAGCAGGGACGACAGGATTCAGCCCCAGCATTTT
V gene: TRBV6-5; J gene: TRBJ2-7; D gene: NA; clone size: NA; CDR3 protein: CASSYLDNLYEQYF; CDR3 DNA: TGTGCCAGCAGTTACCTGGACAACCTCTACGAGCAGTACTTC
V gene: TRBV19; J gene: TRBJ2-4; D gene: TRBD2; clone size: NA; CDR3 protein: CASSTTSGSSIQYF; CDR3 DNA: TGTGCCAGTAGTACGACTAGCGGGAGTTCCATTCAGTACTTC
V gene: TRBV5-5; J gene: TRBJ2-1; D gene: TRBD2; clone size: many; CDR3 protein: CASRVLAGGEQFF; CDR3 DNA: TGTGCCAGCCGGGTACTAGCGGGGGGGGAGCAGTTCTTC
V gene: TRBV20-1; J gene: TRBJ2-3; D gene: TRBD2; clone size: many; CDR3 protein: CSASSLTSGLLTDTQYF; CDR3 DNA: TGCAGTGCTAGTTCACTGACTAGCGGCCTTTTGACAGATACGCAGTATTTT
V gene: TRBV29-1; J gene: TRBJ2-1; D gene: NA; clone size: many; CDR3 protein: CSVEGSPEQFF; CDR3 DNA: TGCAGCGTTGAAGGCAGCCCTGAGCAGTTCTTC
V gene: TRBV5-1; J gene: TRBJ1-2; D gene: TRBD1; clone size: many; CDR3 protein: CASSPGQLSYGYTF; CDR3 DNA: TGCGCCAGCAGCCCGGGACAGCTTTCCTATGGCTACACCTTC
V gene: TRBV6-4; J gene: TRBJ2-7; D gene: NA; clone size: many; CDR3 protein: CASSDSIFGTSVYEQYF; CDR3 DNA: TGTGCCAGCAGTGACTCGATTTTTGGGACTTCCGTCTACGAGCAGTACTTC
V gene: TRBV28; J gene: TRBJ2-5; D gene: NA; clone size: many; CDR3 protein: CASSTSLLETQYF; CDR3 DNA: TGTGCCAGCAGCACTTCTTTGCTTGAGACCCAGTACTTC
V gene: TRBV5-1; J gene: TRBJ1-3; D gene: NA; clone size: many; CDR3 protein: CASSLDGYSGNTIYF; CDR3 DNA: TGCGCCAGCAGCTTGGACGGATACTCTGGAAACACCATATATTTT
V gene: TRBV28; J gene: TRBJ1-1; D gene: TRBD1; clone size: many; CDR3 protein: CASRGDRFGDTEAFF; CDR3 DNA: TGTGCCAGCAGGGGGGACAGGTTTGGGGACACTGAAGCTTTCTTT
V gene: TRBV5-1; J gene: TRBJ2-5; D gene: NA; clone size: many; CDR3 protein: CASSLVDQGETQYF; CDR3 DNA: TGCGCCAGCAGCTTGGTGGACCAGGGAGAGACCCAGTACTTC
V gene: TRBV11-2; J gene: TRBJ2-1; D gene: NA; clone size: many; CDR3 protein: CASSPDFNEQFF; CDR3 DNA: TGTGCCAGCAGCCCGGACTTCAATGAGCAGTTCTTC
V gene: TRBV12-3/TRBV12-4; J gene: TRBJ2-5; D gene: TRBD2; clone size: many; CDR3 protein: CASSTLAEETQYF; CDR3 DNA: TGTGCCAGCAGCACCCTAGCGGAAGAGACCCAGTACTTC
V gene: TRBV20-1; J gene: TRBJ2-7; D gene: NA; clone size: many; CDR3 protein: CSARPILAGEQYF; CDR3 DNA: TGCAGTGCTAGACCTATTCTGGCGGGCGAGCAGTACTTC
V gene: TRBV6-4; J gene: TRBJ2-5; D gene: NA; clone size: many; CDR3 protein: CASSEDGLGTQYF; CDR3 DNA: TGTGCCAGCAGTGAGGACGGGCTGGGGACCCAGTACTTC
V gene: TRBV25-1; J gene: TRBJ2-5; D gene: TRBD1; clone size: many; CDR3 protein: CASSDPTGGRETQYF; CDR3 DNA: TGTGCCAGCAGTGACCCGACAGGGGGCAGGGAGACCCAGTACTTC
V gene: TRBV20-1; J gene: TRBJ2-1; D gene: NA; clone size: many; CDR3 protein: CSARERGRLHSEQFF; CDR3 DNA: TGCAGTGCTAGAGAGCGGGGGCGCCTACATAGTGAGCAGTTCTTC
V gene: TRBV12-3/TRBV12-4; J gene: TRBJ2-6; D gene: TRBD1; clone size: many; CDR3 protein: CASSTGGGSGANVLTF; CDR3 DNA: TGTGCCAGCAGCACAGGGGGCGGGTCTGGGGCCAACGTCCTGACTTTC
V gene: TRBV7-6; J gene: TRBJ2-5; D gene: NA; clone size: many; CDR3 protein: CASGTGETQYF; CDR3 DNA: TGTGCCAGCGGAACAGGGGAGACCCAGTACTTC
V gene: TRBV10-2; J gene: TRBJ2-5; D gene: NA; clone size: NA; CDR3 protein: CASRRGPQETQYF; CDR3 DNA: TGCGCCAGCAGACGTGGGCCCCAAGAGACCCAGTACTTC
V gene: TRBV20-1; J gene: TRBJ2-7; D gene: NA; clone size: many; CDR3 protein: CSARDRTFSYEQYF; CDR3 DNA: TGCAGTGCTAGAGATCGAACTTTCTCCTACGAGCAGTACTTC
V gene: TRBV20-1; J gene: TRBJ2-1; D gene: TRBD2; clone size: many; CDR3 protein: CSASYGLASYNEQFF; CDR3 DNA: TGCAGTGCTAGTTACGGACTAGCCTCCTACAATGAGCAGTTCTTC
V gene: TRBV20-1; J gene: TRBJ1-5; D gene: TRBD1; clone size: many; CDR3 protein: CSARGTGRSNQPQHF; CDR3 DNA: TGCAGTGCTAGAGGGACAGGACGTAGCAATCAGCCCCAGCATTTT
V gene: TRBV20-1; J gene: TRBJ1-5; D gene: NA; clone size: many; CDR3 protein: CSAPPGAYSNQPQHF; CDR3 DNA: TGCAGTGCTCCACCGGGGGCTTATAGCAATCAGCCCCAGCATTTT
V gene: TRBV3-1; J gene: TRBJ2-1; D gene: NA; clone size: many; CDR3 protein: CASSQVGSGSYNEQFF; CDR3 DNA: TGTGCCAGCAGCCAAGTTGGTAGCGGCTCCTACAATGAGCAGTTCTTC
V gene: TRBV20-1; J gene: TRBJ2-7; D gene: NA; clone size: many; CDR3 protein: CSARPGGSYEQYF; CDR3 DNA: TGCAGTGCTAGACCAGGGGGGTCCTACGAGCAGTACTTC
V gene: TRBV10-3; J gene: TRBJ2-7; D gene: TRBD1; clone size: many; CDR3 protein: CAIKPGGTYEQYF; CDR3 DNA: TGTGCCATCAAACCAGGGGGCACCTACGAGCAGTACTTC
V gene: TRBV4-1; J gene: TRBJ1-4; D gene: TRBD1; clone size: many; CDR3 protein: CASSQLQGLDEKLFF; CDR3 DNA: TGCGCCAGCAGCCAGCTACAGGGGCTAGATGAAAAACTGTTTTTT
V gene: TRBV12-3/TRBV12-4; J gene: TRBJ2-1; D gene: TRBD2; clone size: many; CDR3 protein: CASSLSGSGRREQFF; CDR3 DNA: TGTGCCAGCAGTCTCTCTGGGAGCGGGAGGCGTGAGCAGTTCTTC
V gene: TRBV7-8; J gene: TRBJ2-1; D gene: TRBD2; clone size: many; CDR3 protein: CASSIGLAGGNEQFF; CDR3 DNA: TGTGCCAGCAGCATAGGACTAGCGGGAGGGAATGAGCAGTTCTTC
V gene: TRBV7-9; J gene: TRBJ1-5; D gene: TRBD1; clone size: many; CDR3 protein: CASSPTGQAIKPQHF; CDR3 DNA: TGTGCCAGCAGCCCCACGGGACAGGCTATTAAGCCCCAGCATTTT
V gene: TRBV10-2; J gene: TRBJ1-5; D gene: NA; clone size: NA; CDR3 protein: CTSSDLGGIQPQHF; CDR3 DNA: TGCACCAGCAGCGACCTAGGGGGGATTCAGCCCCAGCATTTT